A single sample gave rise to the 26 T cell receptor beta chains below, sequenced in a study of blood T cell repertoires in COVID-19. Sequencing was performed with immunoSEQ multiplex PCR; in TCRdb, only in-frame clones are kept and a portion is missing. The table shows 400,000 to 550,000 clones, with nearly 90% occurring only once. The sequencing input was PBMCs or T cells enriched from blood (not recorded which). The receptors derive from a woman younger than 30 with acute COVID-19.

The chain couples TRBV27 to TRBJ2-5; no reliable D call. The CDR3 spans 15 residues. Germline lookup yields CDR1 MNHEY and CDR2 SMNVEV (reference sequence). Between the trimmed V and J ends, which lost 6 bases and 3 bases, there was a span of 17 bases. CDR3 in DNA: TGTGCCAGCAGCTCCTCACGACTGAGAGAAGAGACCCAGTACTTC. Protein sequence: CASSSSRLREETQYF.

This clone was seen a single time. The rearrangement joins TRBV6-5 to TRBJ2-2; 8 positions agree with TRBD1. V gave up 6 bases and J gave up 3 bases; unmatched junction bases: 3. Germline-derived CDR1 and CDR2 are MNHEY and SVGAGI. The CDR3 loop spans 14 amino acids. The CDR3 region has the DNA TGTGCCAGCAGCAAGGACAGGGACACCGGGGAGCTGTTTTTT. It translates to CASSKDRDTGELFF.

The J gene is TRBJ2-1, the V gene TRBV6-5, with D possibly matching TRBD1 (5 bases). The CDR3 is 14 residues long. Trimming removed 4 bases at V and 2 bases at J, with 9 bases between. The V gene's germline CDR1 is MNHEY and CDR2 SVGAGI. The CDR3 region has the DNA TGTGCCAGCAGTTCCAGGGCAACCTACAATGAGCAGTTCTTC. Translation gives CASSSRATYNEQFF.

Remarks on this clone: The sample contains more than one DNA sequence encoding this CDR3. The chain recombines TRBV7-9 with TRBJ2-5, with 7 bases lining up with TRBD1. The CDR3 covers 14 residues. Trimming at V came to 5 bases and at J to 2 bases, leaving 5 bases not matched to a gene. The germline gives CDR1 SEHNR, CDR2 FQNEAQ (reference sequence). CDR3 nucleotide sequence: TGTGCCAGCAGCCCCGGGACAGCACAAGAGACCCAGTACTTC. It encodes CASSPGTAQETQYF.

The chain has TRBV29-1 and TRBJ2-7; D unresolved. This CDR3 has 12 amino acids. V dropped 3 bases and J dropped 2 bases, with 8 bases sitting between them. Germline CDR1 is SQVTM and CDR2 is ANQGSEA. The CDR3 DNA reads TGCAGCGTTGAGGGCCGTCCCTACGAGCAGTACTTC. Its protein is CSVEGRPYEQYF.

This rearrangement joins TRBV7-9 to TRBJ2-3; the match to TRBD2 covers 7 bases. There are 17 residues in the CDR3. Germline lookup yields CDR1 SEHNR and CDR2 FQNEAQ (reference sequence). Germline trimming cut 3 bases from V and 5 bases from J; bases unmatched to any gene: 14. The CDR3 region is CASSFPWGGRLGDTQYF. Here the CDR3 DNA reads TGTGCCAGCAGCTTCCCCTGGGGCGGGAGATTGGGAGATACGCAGTATTTT.

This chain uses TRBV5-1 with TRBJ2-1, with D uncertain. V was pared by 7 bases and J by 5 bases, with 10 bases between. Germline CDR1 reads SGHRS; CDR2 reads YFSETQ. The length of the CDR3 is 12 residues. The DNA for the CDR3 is TGCGCCAGCCTCGACACGCACAATGAGCAGTTCTTC. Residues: CASLDTHNEQFF.

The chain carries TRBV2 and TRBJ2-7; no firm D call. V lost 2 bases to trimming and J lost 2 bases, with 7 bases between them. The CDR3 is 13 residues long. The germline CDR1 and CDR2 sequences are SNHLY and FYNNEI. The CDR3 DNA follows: TGTGCCAGCAGTGAAATTGAGGCCTACGAGCAGTACTTC. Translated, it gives CASSEIEAYEQYF.

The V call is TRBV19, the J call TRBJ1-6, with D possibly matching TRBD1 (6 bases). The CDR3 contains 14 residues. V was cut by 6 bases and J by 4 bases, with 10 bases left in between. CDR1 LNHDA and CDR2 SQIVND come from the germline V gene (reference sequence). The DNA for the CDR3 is TGTGCCAGTAGACCCGGACAGTATAATTCACCCCTCCACTTT. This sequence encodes CASRPGQYNSPLHF.

In DNA form, the CDR3 reads TGCGCCAGCAGCTTGGCTAGCGGGAGTGGAGGCAAGCAGTATTTT. Translating gives CASSLASGSGGKQYF. The chain joins TRBV5-1 to TRBJ2-3; 10 positions agree with TRBD2. The CDR3 has 15 amino acids. Germline assignment: CDR1 SGHRS and CDR2 YFSETQ. Losses at the gene ends were 0 bases for V and 11 bases for J; bases not matched to a gene: 9.

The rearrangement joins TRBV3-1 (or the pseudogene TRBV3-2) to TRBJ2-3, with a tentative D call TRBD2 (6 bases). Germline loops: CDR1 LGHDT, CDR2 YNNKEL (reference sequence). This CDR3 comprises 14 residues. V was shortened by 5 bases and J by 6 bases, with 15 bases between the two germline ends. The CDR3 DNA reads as TGTGCCAGCAGCGTAGCGGCCTCTGGGGATACGCAGTATTTT. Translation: CASSVAASGDTQYF.

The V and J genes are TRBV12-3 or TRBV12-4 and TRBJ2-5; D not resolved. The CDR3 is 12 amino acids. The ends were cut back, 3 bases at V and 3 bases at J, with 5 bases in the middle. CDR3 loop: CASSLSEETQYF. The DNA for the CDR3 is TGTGCCAGCAGTTTGTCAGAAGAGACCCAGTACTTC.

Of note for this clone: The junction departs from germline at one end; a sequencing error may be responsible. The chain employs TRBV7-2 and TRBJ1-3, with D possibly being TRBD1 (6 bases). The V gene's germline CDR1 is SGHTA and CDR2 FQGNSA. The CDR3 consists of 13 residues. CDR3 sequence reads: CASSRNYRALLLF. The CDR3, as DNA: TGTGCCAGCAGCCGTAACTACAGGGCTCTTCTACTCTTT.

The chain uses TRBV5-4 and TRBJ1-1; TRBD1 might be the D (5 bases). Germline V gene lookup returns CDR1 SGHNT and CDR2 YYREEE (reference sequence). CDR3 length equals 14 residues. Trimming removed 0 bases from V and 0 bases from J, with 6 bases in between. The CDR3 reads CASSLETVNTEAFF. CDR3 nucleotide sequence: TGTGCCAGCAGCTTGGAGACAGTGAACACTGAAGCTTTCTTT.

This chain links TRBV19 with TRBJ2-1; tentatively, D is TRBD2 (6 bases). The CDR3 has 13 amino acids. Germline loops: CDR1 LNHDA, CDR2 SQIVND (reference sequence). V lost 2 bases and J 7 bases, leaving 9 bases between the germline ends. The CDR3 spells CASSITSHNEQFF. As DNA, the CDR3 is TGTGCCAGTAGTATAACTAGCCATAATGAGCAGTTCTTC.

CDR3 in amino acids: CASSSSRLLGRQETQYF. The CDR3 nucleotides read TGTGCCAGCAGTTCCTCCCGCCTGTTGGGCAGACAAGAGACCCAGTACTTC. V usage is TRBV28 and J usage is TRBJ2-5, with D unresolved. The length of the CDR3 is 17 residues. The ends were cut back, 4 bases at V and 2 bases at J, with 20 bases in the middle. From germline, CDR1 is MDHEN and CDR2 SYDVKM.

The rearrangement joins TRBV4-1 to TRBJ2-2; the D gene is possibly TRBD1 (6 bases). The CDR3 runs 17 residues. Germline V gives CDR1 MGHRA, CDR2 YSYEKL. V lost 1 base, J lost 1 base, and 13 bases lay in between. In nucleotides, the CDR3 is TGCGCCAGCAGCCAAGTCCCGGGACACCAGAACACCGGGGAGCTGTTTTTT. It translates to CASSQVPGHQNTGELFF.

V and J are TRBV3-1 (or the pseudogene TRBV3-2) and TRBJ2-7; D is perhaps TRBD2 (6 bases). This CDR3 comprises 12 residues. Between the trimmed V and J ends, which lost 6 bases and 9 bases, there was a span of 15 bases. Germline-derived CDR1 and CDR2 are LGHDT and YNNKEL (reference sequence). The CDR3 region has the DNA TGTGCCAGCAGTGCGGGGCTACGAGCGCAGTACTTC. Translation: CASSAGLRAQYF.

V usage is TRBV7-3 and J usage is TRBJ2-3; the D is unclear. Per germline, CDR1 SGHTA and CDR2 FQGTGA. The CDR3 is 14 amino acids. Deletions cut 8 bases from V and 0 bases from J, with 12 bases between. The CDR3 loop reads CASSSEISTDTQYF. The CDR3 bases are TGTGCCAGCTCCTCCGAGATTAGCACAGATACGCAGTATTTT.

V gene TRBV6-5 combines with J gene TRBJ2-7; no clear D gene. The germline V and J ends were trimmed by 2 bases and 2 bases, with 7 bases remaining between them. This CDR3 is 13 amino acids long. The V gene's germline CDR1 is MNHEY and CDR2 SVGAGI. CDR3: CASSYGNTYEQYF. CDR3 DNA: TGTGCCAGCAGTTACGGCAATACCTACGAGCAGTACTTC.

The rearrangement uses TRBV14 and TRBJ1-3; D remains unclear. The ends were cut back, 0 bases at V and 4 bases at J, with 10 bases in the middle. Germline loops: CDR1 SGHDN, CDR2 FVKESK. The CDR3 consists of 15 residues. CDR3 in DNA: TGTGCCAGCAGCCAAGATCCGGGTCGAGGAAACACCATATATTTT. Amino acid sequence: CASSQDPGRGNTIYF.

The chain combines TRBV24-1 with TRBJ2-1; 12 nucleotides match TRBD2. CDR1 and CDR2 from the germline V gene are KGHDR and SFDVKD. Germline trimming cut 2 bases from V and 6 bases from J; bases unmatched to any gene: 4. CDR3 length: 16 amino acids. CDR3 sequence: CATSDYRTSGTNEQFF. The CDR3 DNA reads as TGTGCCACCAGTGATTACCGGACTAGCGGGACCAATGAGCAGTTCTTC.

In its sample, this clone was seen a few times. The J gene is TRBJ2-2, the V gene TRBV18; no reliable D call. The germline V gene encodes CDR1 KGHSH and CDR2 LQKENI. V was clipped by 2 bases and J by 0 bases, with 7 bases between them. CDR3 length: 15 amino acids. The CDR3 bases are TGTGCCAGCTCACCATCACGGGCGAACACCGGGGAGCTGTTTTTT. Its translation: CASSPSRANTGELFF.

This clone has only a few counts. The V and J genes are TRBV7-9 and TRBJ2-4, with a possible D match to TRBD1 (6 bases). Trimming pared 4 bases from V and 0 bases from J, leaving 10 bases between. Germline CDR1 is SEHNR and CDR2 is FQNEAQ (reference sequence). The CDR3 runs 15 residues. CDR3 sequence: CASSSQGQAKNIQYF. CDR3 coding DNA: TGTGCCAGCAGCTCACAGGGCCAAGCCAAAAACATTCAGTACTTC.

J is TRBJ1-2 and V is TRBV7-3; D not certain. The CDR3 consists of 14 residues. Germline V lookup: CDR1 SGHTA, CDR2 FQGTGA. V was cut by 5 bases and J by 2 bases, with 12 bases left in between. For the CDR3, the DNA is TGTGCCAGCAGCCCCGGTCCCCCGAACTATGGCTACACCTTC. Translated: CASSPGPPNYGYTF.

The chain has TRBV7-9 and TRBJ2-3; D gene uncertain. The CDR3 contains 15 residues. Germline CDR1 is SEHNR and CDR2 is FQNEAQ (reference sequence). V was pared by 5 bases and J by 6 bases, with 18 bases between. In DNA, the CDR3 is TGTGCCAGCAGCATAAGACTCCCGACCGAGGATACGCAGTATTTT. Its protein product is CASSIRLPTEDTQYF.